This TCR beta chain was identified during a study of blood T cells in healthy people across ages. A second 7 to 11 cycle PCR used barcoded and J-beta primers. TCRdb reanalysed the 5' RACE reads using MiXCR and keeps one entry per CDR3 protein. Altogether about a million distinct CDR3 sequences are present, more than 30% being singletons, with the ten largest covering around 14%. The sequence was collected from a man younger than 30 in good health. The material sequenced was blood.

CDR3 DNA sequence: TGCAGTGCTAGAGGGACCAATACAGGGCCCCAGGGGGAAAAACTGTTTTTT. It translates to CSARGTNTGPQGEKLFF. The J gene is TRBJ1-4, the V gene TRBV20-1, with a possible D match to TRBD1 (6 bases). Germline CDR1 and CDR2: DFQATT and SNEGSKA (reference sequence). The CDR3 is made up of 17 amino acids. With 1 base removed from V and 8 bases from J, the gap between germline ends came to 23 bases.